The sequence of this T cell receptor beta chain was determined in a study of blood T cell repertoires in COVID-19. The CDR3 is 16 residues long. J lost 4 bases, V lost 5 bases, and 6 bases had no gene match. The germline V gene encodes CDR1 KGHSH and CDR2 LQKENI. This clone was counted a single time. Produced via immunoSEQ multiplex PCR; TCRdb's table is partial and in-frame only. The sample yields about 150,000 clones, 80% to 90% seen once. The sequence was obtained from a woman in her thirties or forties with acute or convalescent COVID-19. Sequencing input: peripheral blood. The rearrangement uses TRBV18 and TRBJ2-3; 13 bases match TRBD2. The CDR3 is CASSSRTSGSPDTQYF. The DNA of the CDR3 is TGTGCCAGCTCATCCCGGACTAGCGGGAGCCCAGATACGCAGTATTTT. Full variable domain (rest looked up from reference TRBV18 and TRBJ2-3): NAGVMQNPRHLVRRRGQEARLRCSPMKGHSHVYWYRQLPEEGLKFMVYLQKENIIDESGMPKERFSAEFPKEGPSILRIQQVVRGDSAAYFCASSSRTSGSPDTQYFGPGTRLTVL.